The next 20 T cell receptor beta chains were all read from a single sample in a study of graft-versus-host responses after intestinal transplantation. Which antigens these TCRs recognize remains unknown. The data were produced by immunoSEQ multiplex PCR, yet TCRdb's version contains in-frame clones alone and is incomplete. The repertoire holds some 150,000 clones, 92% seen once, with around 0.2% in the top ten. Sample: unstimulated CD4+ T cells sorted from spleen or lymph node cells, taken before intestinal transplant. These receptors came from a human donor who received an intestinal transplant.

This chain links TRBV7-2 with TRBJ2-2; no firm D call. In germline, CDR1 is SGHTA, CDR2 FQGNSA. The CDR3 spans 12 residues. V was cut by 5 bases and J by 3 bases, with 4 bases left in between. The CDR3 region is CASSPYTGELFF. CDR3 nucleotide sequence: TGTGCCAGCAGCCCATACACCGGGGAGCTGTTTTTT.

V and J are TRBV28 and TRBJ1-1; tentative D call: TRBD1 (5 bases). Between the trimmed V and J ends, which lost 3 bases and 1 base, there was a span of 12 bases. The CDR3 has 15 amino acids. The germline CDR1 and CDR2 sequences are MDHEN and SYDVKM. The CDR3 sequence: CASSFSGRWNTEAFF. The CDR3 nucleotides are TGTGCCAGCAGTTTCTCAGGGAGATGGAACACTGAAGCTTTCTTT.

The rearrangement uses TRBV10-3 and TRBJ2-5; 10 bases match TRBD1. V was pared by 3 bases and J by 5 bases, with 6 bases of the junction left unmatched. The CDR3 is made up of 15 amino acids. Germline-derived CDR1 and CDR2 are ENHRY and SYGVKD. This CDR3 reads CAISDGTGVGETQYF. CDR3 nucleotide sequence: TGTGCCATCAGTGACGGGACAGGGGTAGGGGAGACCCAGTACTTC.

Turning to this clone: This CDR3 is also generated by other DNA sequences in the sample. This chain links TRBV5-6 with TRBJ2-5, with 7 bases aligning to TRBD1. The CDR3 length is 14 residues. Germline V lookup: CDR1 SGHDT, CDR2 YYEEEE. The junction had 5 bases not matched to a gene; V was cut back by 4 bases and J by 2 bases. For the CDR3, the DNA is TGTGCCAGCAGCAAGACAGGGACGCAAGAGACCCAGTACTTC. Amino acids: CASSKTGTQETQYF. Filled out from reference TRBV5-6 and TRBJ2-5, the complete variable domain reads DAGVTQSPTHLIKTRGQQVTLRCSPKSGHDTVSWYQQALGQGPQFIFQYYEEEERQRGNFPDRFSGHQFPNYSSELNVNALLLGDSALYLCASSKTGTQETQYFGPGTRLLVL.

In its sample, this clone was seen once. The rearrangement joins TRBV5-4 to TRBJ2-7, with 8 nucleotides matching TRBD2. Trimming cost V 4 bases and J 2 bases; bases outside gene matches: 8. The CDR3 has 15 amino acids. The germline V gene encodes CDR1 SGHNT and CDR2 YYREEE (reference sequence). The CDR3 here is CASSRRAGEPYEQYF. CDR3 in DNA: TGTGCCAGCAGCCGAAGAGCGGGAGAACCCTACGAGCAGTACTTC.

The chain has TRBV27 and TRBJ2-7; 9 bases are a match to TRBD1. This CDR3 is built from 13 residues. Germline V gene data show CDR1 as MNHEY and CDR2 as SMNVEV (reference sequence). The V segment lost 6 bases and the J segment 5 bases; nucleotides outside the gene matches: 5. This CDR3 is CASRGQGMNEQYF. In DNA form, the CDR3 reads TGTGCCAGCAGAGGACAGGGGATGAACGAGCAGTACTTC.

This clone was detected a few times. The J gene is TRBJ2-2, the V gene TRBV25-1; 9 nucleotides agree with TRBD1. Germline values: CDR1 MGHDK, CDR2 SYGVNS. The CDR3 has 14 residues. The trim removed 4 bases at V and 7 bases at J, leaving 4 bases unmatched. Here the CDR3 reads CASSGQGVDGELFF. DNA for the CDR3: TGTGCCAGCAGTGGACAGGGGGTAGACGGGGAGCTGTTTTTT.

This chain links TRBV7-2 with TRBJ2-7, with TRBD2 identical over 7 bases. The CDR3 is made up of 14 amino acids. Germline V gives CDR1 SGHTA, CDR2 FQGNSA. Trimming took 1 base from V and 6 from J; bases not matched to a gene: 6. The CDR3 nucleotides are TGTGCCAGCAGCTTAGGTGGGACTAATACCGAGCAGTACTTC. It codes for CASSLGGTNTEQYF. The entire variable domain, with the rest obtained from reference TRBV7-2 and TRBJ2-7, is as follows: GAGVSQSPSNKVTEKGKDVELRCDPISGHTALYWYRQSLGQGLEFLIYFQGNSAPDKSGLPSDRFSAERTGGSVSTLTIQRTQQEDSAVYLCASSLGGTNTEQYFGPGTRLTVT.

V is TRBV7-2 and J is TRBJ2-2; 9 bases are a match to TRBD1. V shed 1 base, J shed 2 bases, and the junction held 5 bases outside the gene matches. Germline V CDR1 and CDR2: SGHTA, FQGNSA. This CDR3 has 17 amino acids. The CDR3 reads CASSLVVTGGNTGELFF. For the CDR3, the DNA is TGTGCCAGCAGCTTAGTAGTAACAGGGGGCAACACCGGGGAGCTGTTTTTT.

The chain is built from TRBV7-9 and TRBJ2-1, with D perhaps matching TRBD1 (5 bases). Germline CDR1 is SEHNR and CDR2 is FQNEAQ (reference sequence). V shed 2 bases and J shed 5 bases, with 13 bases lying between them. The CDR3 is 15 amino acids. CDR3 DNA: TGTGCCAGCAGCTTAATAAGGGGTTCGGACAATGAGCAGTTCTTC. This codes for CASSLIRGSDNEQFF.

The chain joins TRBV28 to TRBJ1-4, with 9 bases that match TRBD1. J lost 4 bases, V lost 3 bases, and 6 bases had no gene match. CDR3 size: 16 residues. CDR1 is MDHEN, CDR2 SYDVKM, per germline. The CDR3 coding sequence is TGTGCCAGCAGTTTTCAAGGGACAGGGCGTAATGAAAAACTGTTTTTT. It codes for CASSFQGTGRNEKLFF. Filled out from reference TRBV28 and TRBJ1-4, the complete variable domain reads DVKVTQSSRYLVKRTGEKVFLECVQDMDHENMFWYRQDPGLGLRLIYFSYDVKMKEKGDIPEGYSVSREKKERFSLILESASTNQTSMYLCASSFQGTGRNEKLFFGSGTQLSVL.

DNA for the CDR3: TGTGCCAGCAGCTTGGGACAGGGGGCTGAAAAACTGTTTTTT. This encodes CASSLGQGAEKLFF. This chain links TRBV5-8 with TRBJ1-4, with 10 bases that match TRBD1. CDR1 is SGHTS and CDR2 is YDEGEE in the germline V gene. V was pared by 0 bases and J by 7 bases, with 0 bases of the junction left unmatched. The CDR3 contains 14 residues.

The chain carries TRBV5-1 and TRBJ1-1, with 7 bases aligning to TRBD1. V lost 0 bases, J lost 1 base, and 6 bases stayed unmatched. Germline V gene lookup returns CDR1 SGHRS and CDR2 YFSETQ. This CDR3 spans 16 amino acids. CDR3 coding DNA: TGCGCCAGCAGCTTGGTCGAGGGGGCCCGGAACACTGAAGCTTTCTTT. Translating it yields CASSLVEGARNTEAFF.

This clone was found a few times. The chain uses TRBV19 and TRBJ1-3, with D possibly matching TRBD1 (5 bases). This CDR3 comprises 14 residues. The V gene's germline CDR1 is LNHDA and CDR2 SQIVND (reference sequence). V dropped 5 bases and J dropped 3 bases, with 11 bases sitting between them. CDR3 region: CASSPGPFGNTIYF. The CDR3, as DNA: TGTGCCAGTAGTCCGGGACCGTTTGGAAACACCATATATTTT.

The genes are TRBV15 and TRBJ1-2; possibly TRBD1 for D (5 bases). Trimming cost V 0 bases and J 8 bases, with 10 bases left between them. The germline CDR1 and CDR2 sequences are LNHNV and YYDKDF (reference sequence). The CDR3 loop spans 13 amino acids. As DNA, the CDR3 is TGTGCCACCAGCAGAGATCGGGGGAAGGGCTACACCTTC. It encodes CATSRDRGKGYTF.

This chain links TRBV30 with TRBJ1-2; 8 nucleotides agree with TRBD1. The germline V gene encodes CDR1 GTSNPN and CDR2 SVGIG (reference sequence). The CDR3 totals 11 residues. The CDR3 DNA reads TGTTTGGGACAGGTCCGATATGGCTACACCTTC. Amino acid sequence: CLGQVRYGYTF.

The chain uses TRBV28 and TRBJ1-4; the D is unclear. The germline gives CDR1 MDHEN, CDR2 SYDVKM. Between the trimmed V and J ends, which lost 2 bases and 6 bases, there was a span of 10 bases. This CDR3 is 14 amino acids long. CDR3 nucleotides: TGTGCCAGCAGTTTAACTGGCGAAGATGAAAAACTGTTTTTT. As protein: CASSLTGEDEKLFF.

The chain employs TRBV19 and TRBJ2-1, with D hard to call. This CDR3 comprises 15 residues. Trimming pared 3 bases from V and 4 bases from J, leaving 13 bases between. In germline, CDR1 is LNHDA, CDR2 SQIVND (reference sequence). The CDR3 here is CASSISQLQYNEQFF. The CDR3, as DNA: TGTGCCAGTAGTATTAGTCAGCTACAATACAATGAGCAGTTCTTC. Combining the CDR3 with reference TRBV19 and TRBJ2-1 gives the whole variable domain DGGITQSPKYLFRKEGQNVTLSCEQNLNHDAMYWYRQDPGQGLRLIYYSQIVNDFQKGDIAEGYSVSREKKESFPLTVTSAQKNPTAFYLCASSISQLQYNEQFFGPGTRLTVL.

This clone was observed once. This chain links TRBV2 with TRBJ1-2; D perhaps matches TRBD1 (5 bases). The CDR3 sequence is 14 residues long. The V end was cut by 2 bases, the J end by 7 bases, with 14 bases between. The germline V gene has CDR1 SNHLY and CDR2 FYNNEI. The chain's CDR3 is CASSENSGDSGYTF. CDR3 coding DNA: TGTGCCAGCAGTGAAAATTCGGGGGATAGTGGCTACACCTTC.

The CDR3 coding sequence is TGTGCCAGCAGCTTAGATCGGGGAGATGGCAGGCCCCAGCATTTT. Residues: CASSLDRGDGRPQHF. The rearrangement uses TRBV7-8 and TRBJ1-5; D is undetermined. The germline V gene encodes CDR1 SGHVS and CDR2 FQNEAQ. V dropped 1 base and J dropped 9 bases, with 16 bases sitting between them. The CDR3 runs to 15 residues.